The rows below give T cell receptor beta chains drawn from one sample of a study of T cell responses to AZD1222 COVID-19 vaccine. Here immunoSEQ multiplex PCR was the method, and the copy in TCRdb shows in-frame clones only, minus some. The table has 120,000 or so clones, more than 85% seen once. This material consisted of peripheral blood, taken 28 days after the second AZD1222 dose. These receptor sequences come from an adult who received the AZD1222 COVID-19 vaccine. CDR3s include the opening cysteine and the closing phenylalanine or tryptophan. The D gene is left open where the match is weak. Clone size is shown for a subset of rows, as once, few, many or a class of expanded clone.

CDR3aa,CDR3nt,d_gene,j_gene,v_gene,abundance
CASSYSGQGNSPLHF,TGTGCCAGCAGCTATTCAGGACAGGGGAATTCACCCCTCCACTTT,TRBD1,TRBJ1-6,TRBV11-2,once
CASSGTGNNEQFF,TGTGCCAGCAGCGGGACAGGGAACAATGAGCAGTTCTTC,TRBD1,TRBJ2-1,TRBV9,.
CASSTRTVVREKLFF,TGTGCCAGCAGCACCCGCACGGTGGTAAGGGAAAAACTGTTTTTT,.,TRBJ1-4,TRBV11-2,once
CASSSTGGWNSPLHF,TGTGCCAGCAGCTCGACAGGGGGTTGGAATTCACCCCTCCACTTT,TRBD1,TRBJ1-6,TRBV7-3,.
CASRGGEENTEAFF,TGTGCCAGCAGGGGAGGGGAAGAGAACACTGAAGCTTTCTTT,.,TRBJ1-1,TRBV9,once
CASRPGIHNEQFF,TGTGCCAGCAGACCAGGGATTCACAATGAGCAGTTCTTC,.,TRBJ2-1,TRBV5-8,.
CASSLGANTQYF,TGTGCCAGCAGTTTAGGAGCTAATACGCAGTATTTT,.,TRBJ2-3,TRBV12-3/TRBV12-4,.
CASRSDYYTDTQYF,TGTGCCAGCAGGTCGGACTATTACACAGATACGCAGTATTTT,.,TRBJ2-3,TRBV2,once
CASSYTSERAKNIQYF,TGTGCCAGCAGTTACACCAGCGAGAGGGCCAAAAACATTCAGTACTTC,.,TRBJ2-4,TRBV6-2/TRBV6-3,.
CASSPRGNTIYF,TGTGCCAGCAGCCCCCGGGGAAACACCATATATTTT,.,TRBJ1-3,TRBV6-5,.
CASSQAPRRGYNSPLHF,TGCGCCAGCAGCCAAGCCCCCCGACGGGGCTATAATTCACCCCTCCACTTT,.,TRBJ1-6,TRBV4-1,.
CASSYKRQGGMDGYTF,TGCGCCAGCAGCTACAAAAGACAGGGTGGGATGGATGGCTACACCTTC,TRBD1,TRBJ1-2,TRBV5-1,.
CASSDREGGYVSGNTIYF,TGTGCCAGCAGCGATAGAGAAGGGGGCTACGTCTCTGGAAACACCATATATTTT,TRBD1,TRBJ1-3,TRBV9,.
CASSSRTGRTGELFF,TGTGCCAGCAGCTCCCGGACAGGGCGCACCGGGGAGCTGTTTTTT,TRBD1,TRBJ2-2,TRBV3-1/TRBV3-2,.
CASSDVRGKETQYF,TGTGCCAGCAGTGATGTGAGAGGGAAAGAGACCCAGTACTTC,.,TRBJ2-5,TRBV6-1,.
CASSPGREQPQHF,TGTGCCAGCAGCCCTGGGAGGGAGCAGCCCCAGCATTTT,.,TRBJ1-5,TRBV11-2,.
CASSLGQGASNEKLFF,TGTGCCAGCAGCTTAGGGCAGGGGGCCTCTAATGAAAAACTGTTTTTT,TRBD1,TRBJ1-4,TRBV7-9,.
CASSPGQGSTNEQFF,TGTGCCAGCAGCCCCGGACAGGGATCAACCAATGAGCAGTTCTTC,TRBD1,TRBJ2-1,TRBV5-4,.
CASSTQGSLSVEQFF,TGTGCCAGCAGTACCCAAGGGAGCTTGTCAGTTGAGCAGTTCTTC,.,TRBJ2-1,TRBV6-5,.
CASTLSSGMNTEAFF,TGTGCCAGTACTCTGTCATCCGGTATGAACACTGAAGCTTTCTTT,.,TRBJ1-1,TRBV19,.
CASSLVSGGFSGANVLTF,TGTGCCAGCAGCTTAGTTAGCGGGGGGTTCTCTGGGGCCAACGTCCTGACTTTC,TRBD2,TRBJ2-6,TRBV11-2,.
CASSLGPGANTGELFF,TGTGCCAGCAGCTTGGGTCCGGGGGCGAACACCGGGGAGCTGTTTTTT,.,TRBJ2-2,TRBV5-4,.
CASSIGSLGYEQYF,TGTGCCAGTAGTATAGGGTCCCTGGGGTACGAGCAGTACTTC,.,TRBJ2-7,TRBV19,few
CASSSQYSSYNEQFF,TGTGCCAGCAGTTCCCAATATTCCTCCTACAATGAGCAGTTCTTC,.,TRBJ2-1,TRBV7-2,.
CASSQEQENTEAFF,TGCGCCAGCAGCCAAGAACAGGAGAACACTGAAGCTTTCTTT,.,TRBJ1-1,TRBV4-1,.
CASSYSRTGGYEQYF,TGTGCCAGCAGTTACTCTCGGACAGGGGGCTACGAGCAGTACTTC,TRBD1,TRBJ2-7,TRBV6-5,.
CASSQAGADEQYF,TGCGCCAGCAGCCAAGCGGGCGCGGACGAGCAGTACTTC,.,TRBJ2-7,TRBV4-3,.
CASSRSSNQPQHF,TGTGCCAGCAGTAGAAGTAGCAATCAGCCCCAGCATTTT,.,TRBJ1-5,TRBV27,.
CASSEGVGYGYTF,TGTGCCAGCAGCGAGGGGGTGGGCTATGGCTACACCTTC,.,TRBJ1-2,TRBV5-5,once
CASSPGQGDIQPQHF,TGTGCCAGCAGCCCCGGACAGGGCGATATTCAGCCCCAGCATTTT,TRBD1,TRBJ1-5,TRBV7-6,.
CASSLSGGVTDTQYF,TGCGCCAGCAGCTTGAGCGGGGGGGTCACAGATACGCAGTATTTT,TRBD2,TRBJ2-3,TRBV5-1,.
CASSETVRAYQPQHF,TGTGCCAGCAGTGAAACCGTCAGGGCCTATCAGCCCCAGCATTTT,.,TRBJ1-5,TRBV6-1,once
CAWRLAGLNEQFF,TGTGCCTGGAGGCTAGCGGGATTGAATGAGCAGTTCTTC,TRBD2,TRBJ2-1,TRBV30,.
CASRGYGYTF,TGTGCCAGCAGGGGCTATGGCTACACCTTC,.,TRBJ1-2,TRBV2,few
CASSAIHQPQHF,TGTGCCAGTTCAGCTATTCATCAGCCCCAGCATTTT,.,TRBJ1-5,TRBV19,.
CASSQDIISYGYTF,TGTGCCAGCAGCCAAGATATCATCTCCTATGGCTACACCTTC,.,TRBJ1-2,TRBV14,.
CASRTSSYGYTF,TGTGCCAGCAGGACTTCCAGCTATGGCTACACCTTC,.,TRBJ1-2,TRBV28,.
CASSQESNTGELFF,TGCGCCAGCAGCCAAGAATCCAACACCGGGGAGCTGTTTTTT,.,TRBJ2-2,TRBV4-3,.
CASSDVPQPQHF,TGTGCCAGCAGTGATGTACCCCAGCCCCAGCATTTT,.,TRBJ1-5,TRBV6-4,few
CASSYDSHEQYF,TGTGCCAGCAGTTACGATTCCCACGAGCAGTACTTC,.,TRBJ2-7,TRBV6-5,.
CAWNQDNYGYTF,TGTGCCTGGAATCAGGACAACTATGGCTACACCTTC,.,TRBJ1-2,TRBV30,.
CAWSIGGPDQPQHF,TGTGCCTGGAGTATCGGGGGGCCCGATCAGCCCCAGCATTTT,.,TRBJ1-5,TRBV30,.
CAWSGGRGNQPQHF,TGTGCCTGGAGTGGAGGACGGGGCAATCAGCCCCAGCATTTT,.,TRBJ1-5,TRBV30,.
CASSEANRGANQPQHF,TGTGCCAGCAGTGAAGCTAACAGGGGGGCTAATCAGCCCCAGCATTTT,TRBD1,TRBJ1-5,TRBV6-1,.
CASSYSDGNYSPLHF,TGTGCCAGCAGTTACTCGGACGGGAATTATTCACCCCTCCACTTT,.,TRBJ1-6,TRBV6-5,once
CASSRDPLATDTQYF,TGTGCCAGCAGTAGGGACCCCCTTGCCACAGATACGCAGTATTTT,.,TRBJ2-3,TRBV2,.
CASSVTGMNTEAFF,TGTGCCAGCAGCGTAACAGGGATGAACACTGAAGCTTTCTTT,.,TRBJ1-1,TRBV7-2,.
CASSAQRSGGTPPGELFF,TGTGCCAGCAGCGCCCAGCGGTCAGGGGGGACACCTCCCGGGGAGCTGTTTTTT,.,TRBJ2-2,TRBV9,.
CASSYRGQGRGYTF,TGTGCCAGCAGTTACCGTGGACAGGGTCGGGGCTACACCTTC,TRBD1,TRBJ1-2,TRBV6-5,.
CASSYSPGPYGYTF,TGTGCCAGCAGTTACTCCCCAGGCCCCTATGGCTACACCTTC,.,TRBJ1-2,TRBV6-5,once
CASSESGTGELFF,TGCGCCAGCAGTGAGTCGGGCACCGGGGAGCTGTTTTTT,.,TRBJ2-2,TRBV10-1,.